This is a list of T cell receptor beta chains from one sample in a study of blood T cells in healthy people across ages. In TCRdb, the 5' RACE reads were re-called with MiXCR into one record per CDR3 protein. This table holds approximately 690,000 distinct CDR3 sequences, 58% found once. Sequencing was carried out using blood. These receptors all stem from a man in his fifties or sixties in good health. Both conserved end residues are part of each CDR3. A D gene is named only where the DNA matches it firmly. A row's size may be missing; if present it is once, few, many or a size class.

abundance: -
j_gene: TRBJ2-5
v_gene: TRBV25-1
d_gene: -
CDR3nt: TGTGCCAGCAGTGATCGGTTCGATGGGGAGACCCAGTACTTC
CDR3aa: CASSDRFDGETQYF

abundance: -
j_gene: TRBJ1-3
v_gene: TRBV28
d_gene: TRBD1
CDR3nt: TGTGCCAGCAGAACAGGGGTGCGTGGAAACACCATATATTTT
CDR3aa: CASRTGVRGNTIYF

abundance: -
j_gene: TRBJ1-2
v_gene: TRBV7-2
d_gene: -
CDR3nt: TGTGCCAGCAGCTTTAGCGCTTTAACCTATGGCTACACCTTC
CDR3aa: CASSFSALTYGYTF

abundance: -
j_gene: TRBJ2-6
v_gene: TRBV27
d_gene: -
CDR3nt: TGTGCCAGCAGTCCAGGACAGTACCTGGCCAACGTCCTGACTTTC
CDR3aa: CASSPGQYLANVLTF

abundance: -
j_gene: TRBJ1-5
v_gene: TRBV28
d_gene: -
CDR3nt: TGTGCCAGCCGCTCAGGGTCAGGCAATCAGCCCCAGCATTTT
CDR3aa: CASRSGSGNQPQHF

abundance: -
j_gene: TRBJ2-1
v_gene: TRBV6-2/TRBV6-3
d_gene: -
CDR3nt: TGTGCCAGCAGCAAGGGGGGGGCGGGAGCCAATGAGCAGTTCTTC
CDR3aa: CASSKGGAGANEQFF

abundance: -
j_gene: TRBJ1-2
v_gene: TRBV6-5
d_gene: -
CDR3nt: TGTGCCAGCAGTTACAGGCAGGGTCGAGATGGCTACACCTTC
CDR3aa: CASSYRQGRDGYTF

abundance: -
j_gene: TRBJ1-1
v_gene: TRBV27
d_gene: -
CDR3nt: TGTGCCAGCAGTTTAGGGGATAGTAGGACTGAAGCTTTCTTT
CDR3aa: CASSLGDSRTEAFF

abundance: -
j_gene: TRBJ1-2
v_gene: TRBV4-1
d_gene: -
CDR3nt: TGCGCCAGCGGGACAACGGGTTATGGCTACACCTTC
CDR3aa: CASGTTGYGYTF

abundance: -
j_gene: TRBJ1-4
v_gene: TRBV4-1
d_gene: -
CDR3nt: TGCGCCAGCAGCCAAGTAGGGCAACGGAGTAATGAAAAACTGTTTTTT
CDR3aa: CASSQVGQRSNEKLFF

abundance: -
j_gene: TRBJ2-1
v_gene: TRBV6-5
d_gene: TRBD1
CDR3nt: TGTGCCAGCAGGAAACAGGGGACATCCTACAATGAGCAGTTCTTC
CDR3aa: CASRKQGTSYNEQFF

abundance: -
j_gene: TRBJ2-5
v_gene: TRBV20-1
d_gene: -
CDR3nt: TGCAGTGCTAGTACCGGGACTTTCGAGACCCAGTACTTC
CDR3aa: CSASTGTFETQYF

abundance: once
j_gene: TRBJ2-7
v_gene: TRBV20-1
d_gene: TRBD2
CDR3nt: TGCAGTGCAAGCGGGGGCCTTCGCATCTCCTACGAGCAGTACTTC
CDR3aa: CSASGGLRISYEQYF

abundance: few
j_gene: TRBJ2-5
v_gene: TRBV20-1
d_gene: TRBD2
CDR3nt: TGCAGTGCTAGTCGGGCTAGCGGGGGTGAGACCCAGTACTTC
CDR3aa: CSASRASGGETQYF

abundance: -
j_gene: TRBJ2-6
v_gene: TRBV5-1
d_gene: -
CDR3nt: TGCGCCAGCAGCTTAGGGGGTGAATCTGGGGCCAACGTCCTGACTTTC
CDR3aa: CASSLGGESGANVLTF

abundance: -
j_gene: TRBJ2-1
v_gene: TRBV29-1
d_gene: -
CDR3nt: TGCAGCGTTGGGGGCGGGGGCTTGTGGAATGAGCAGTTCTTC
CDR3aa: CSVGGGGLWNEQFF

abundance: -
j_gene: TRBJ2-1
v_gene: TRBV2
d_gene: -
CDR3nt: TGTGCCAGCAGTGTAGGGCCCTGGGGCTACAATGAGCAGTTCTTC
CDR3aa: CASSVGPWGYNEQFF

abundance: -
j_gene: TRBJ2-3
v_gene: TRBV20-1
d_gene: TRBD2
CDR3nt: TGCAGTGCTATCCTAGCGGGGGGCGTTGATGGCACAGATACGCAGTATTTT
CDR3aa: CSAILAGGVDGTDTQYF

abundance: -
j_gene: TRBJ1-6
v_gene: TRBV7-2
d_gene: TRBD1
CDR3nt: TGTGCCAGCAGCACGCGACAGGGAAGGGATTCACCCCTCCACTTT
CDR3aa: CASSTRQGRDSPLHF

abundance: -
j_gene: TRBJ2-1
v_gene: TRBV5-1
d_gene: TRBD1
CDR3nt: TGCGCCAGCAGCCGTCACCGGGACAGGGCGATTGAGCAGTTCTTC
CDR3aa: CASSRHRDRAIEQFF

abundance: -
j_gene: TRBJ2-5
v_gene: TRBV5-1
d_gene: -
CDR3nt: TGCGCCAGCAGCGGAGGGACATTTCAAGAGACCCAGTACTTC
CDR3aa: CASSGGTFQETQYF

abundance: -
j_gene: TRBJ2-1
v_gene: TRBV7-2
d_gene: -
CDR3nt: TGTGCCAGCAGCCCGTCAGCGGCCCACAATGAGCAGTTCTTC
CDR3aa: CASSPSAAHNEQFF

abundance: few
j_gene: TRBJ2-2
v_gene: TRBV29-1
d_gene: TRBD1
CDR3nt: TGCAGCGTTCCCAGGACAGGGAACACCGGGGAGCTGTTTTTT
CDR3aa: CSVPRTGNTGELFF

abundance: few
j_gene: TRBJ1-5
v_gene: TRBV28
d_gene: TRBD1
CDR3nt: TGTGCCAGTAGAGGACAGGGAGGGAATCAGCCCCAGCATTTT
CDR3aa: CASRGQGGNQPQHF

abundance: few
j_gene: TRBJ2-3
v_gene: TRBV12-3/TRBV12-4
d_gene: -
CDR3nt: TGTGCCAGCAGTTTGCAGCTGGGCTCAGATACGCAGTATTTT
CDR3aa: CASSLQLGSDTQYF

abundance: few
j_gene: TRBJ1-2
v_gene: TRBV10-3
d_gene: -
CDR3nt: TGTGCCATCAGTGCGGCAGCGGACTATGGCTACACCTTC
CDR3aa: CAISAAADYGYTF

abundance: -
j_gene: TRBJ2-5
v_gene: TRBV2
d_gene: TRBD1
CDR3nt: TGTGCCAGCAGTGATCCCAGGGGGCTAGAGACCCAGTACTTC
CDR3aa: CASSDPRGLETQYF

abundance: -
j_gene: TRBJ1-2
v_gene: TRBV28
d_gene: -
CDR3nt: TGTGCCAGCAGTACCGCGGAGGCCACCTATGGCTACACCTTC
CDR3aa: CASSTAEATYGYTF

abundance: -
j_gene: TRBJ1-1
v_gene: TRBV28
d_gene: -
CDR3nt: TGTGCCAGCAGATTACCTGCGGGCACCAACACTGAAGCTTTCTTT
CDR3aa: CASRLPAGTNTEAFF

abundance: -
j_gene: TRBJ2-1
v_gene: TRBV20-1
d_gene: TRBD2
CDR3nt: TGCAGTGCTAGGGTAGCGGGGACCTACAATGAGCAGTTCTTC
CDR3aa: CSARVAGTYNEQFF

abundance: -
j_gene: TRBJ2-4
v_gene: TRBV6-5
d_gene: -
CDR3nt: TGTGCCAGCAGTTACTCGAACGGGGTAGCCAAAAACATTCAGTACTTC
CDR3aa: CASSYSNGVAKNIQYF

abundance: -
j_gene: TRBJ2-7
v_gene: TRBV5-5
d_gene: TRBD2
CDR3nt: TGTGCCAGCCGCCCCACTCTTAGCGGGAACGTCTACGAGCAGTACTTC
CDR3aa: CASRPTLSGNVYEQYF

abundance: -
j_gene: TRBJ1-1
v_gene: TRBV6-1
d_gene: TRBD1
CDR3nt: TGTGCCAGCACTCAAGACAGGGGGAACACTGAAGCTTTCTTT
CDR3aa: CASTQDRGNTEAFF

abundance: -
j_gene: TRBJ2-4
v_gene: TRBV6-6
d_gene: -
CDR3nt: TGTGCCAGCAGCAGACCAGGGGGGGTCGGCAAAAACATTCAGTACTTC
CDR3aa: CASSRPGGVGKNIQYF

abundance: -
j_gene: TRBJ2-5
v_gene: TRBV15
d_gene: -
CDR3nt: TGTGCCACCAGCAGAGATTTGGGGGAACAAGAGACCCAGTACTTC
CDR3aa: CATSRDLGEQETQYF

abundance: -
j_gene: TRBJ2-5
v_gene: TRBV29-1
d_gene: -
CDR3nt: TGCAGCGTTGTTAGGCAGGGACAAGAGACCCAGTACTTC
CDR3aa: CSVVRQGQETQYF

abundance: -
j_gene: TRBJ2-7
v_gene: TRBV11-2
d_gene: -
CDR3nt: TGTGCCAGCAGCCCGGGACCAGACAACTCGAAGTACGAGCAGTACTTC
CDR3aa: CASSPGPDNSKYEQYF

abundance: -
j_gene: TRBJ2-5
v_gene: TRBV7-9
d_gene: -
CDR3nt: TGTGCCAGCAGTCGAATCCAAGAGACCCAGTACTTC
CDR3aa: CASSRIQETQYF

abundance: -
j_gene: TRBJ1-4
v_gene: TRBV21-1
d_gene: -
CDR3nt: TGTGCCAGCAGCAAAAGAGGGAATGAAAAACTGTTTTTT
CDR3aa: CASSKRGNEKLFF

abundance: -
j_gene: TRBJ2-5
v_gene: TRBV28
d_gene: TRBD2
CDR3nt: TGTGCCAGCAGCCCGTCGCGGGGGTATGGAGAGACCCAGTACTTC
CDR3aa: CASSPSRGYGETQYF

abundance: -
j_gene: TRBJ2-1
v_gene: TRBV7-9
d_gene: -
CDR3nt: TGTGCTAGCAGCTTTGCCTGGGCCCACAATGAGCAGTTCTTC
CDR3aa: CASSFAWAHNEQFF

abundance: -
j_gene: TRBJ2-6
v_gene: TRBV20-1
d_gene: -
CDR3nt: TGCAGTGCCGCATCCCCTGGGGCCAACGTCCTGACTTTC
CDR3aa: CSAASPGANVLTF

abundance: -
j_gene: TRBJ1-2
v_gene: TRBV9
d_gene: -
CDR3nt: TGTGCCAGCAGCTCCCGACAGGATACTAACTATGGCTACACCTTC
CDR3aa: CASSSRQDTNYGYTF

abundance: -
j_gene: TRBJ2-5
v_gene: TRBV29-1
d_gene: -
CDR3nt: TGCAGCGTTGAAGGCACCCGACAGGTCCAAGAGACCCAGTACTTC
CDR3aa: CSVEGTRQVQETQYF

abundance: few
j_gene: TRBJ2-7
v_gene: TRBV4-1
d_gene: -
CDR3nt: TGCGCCAGCAGCCAAGAGACAGTCTACGAGCAGTACTTC
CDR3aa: CASSQETVYEQYF

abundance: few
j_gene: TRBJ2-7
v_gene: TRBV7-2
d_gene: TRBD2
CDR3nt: TGTGCCAGCAGCTTAGGCGGGGGACTAGCGGGGGGGGCAATCTACGAGCAGTACTTC
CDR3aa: CASSLGGGLAGGAIYEQYF

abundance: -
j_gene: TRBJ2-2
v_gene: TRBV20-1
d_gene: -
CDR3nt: TGCAGTTCTCCAAACGGTAACACCGGGGAGCTGTTTTTT
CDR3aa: CSSPNGNTGELFF

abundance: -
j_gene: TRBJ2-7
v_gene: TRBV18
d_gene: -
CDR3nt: TGTGCCAGCTCACCGGAAAGGGGCGAGCAGTACTTC
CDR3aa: CASSPERGEQYF